The 3 T cell receptor beta chains presented below share a single source sample, sequenced in a study of human T cells and chemical hapten exposure. The time point: patch test 3, about 24 weeks after DPC sensitization. The treatment here: therapeutic diphenylcyclopropenone sensitization with weekly scalp DPC. TCRdb recomputed calls from the RACE reads with MiXCR, one row per CDR3 protein. The data show 99,000 or so distinct CDR3 sequences, less than 35% seen once. This specimen was whole blood, taken in connection with sensitization to the hapten diphenylcyclopropenone (DPC). These receptors came from a man aged 40-50 years with alopecia areata. Some clones in this sample may be carry-over from other donors' samples.

The gene calls are TRBV14 and TRBJ2-5; D gene uncertain. Per the germline V gene, CDR1 is SGHDN and CDR2 is FVKESK. The CDR3 covers 15 residues. V was pared by 2 bases and J by 0 bases, with 10 bases between. The DNA of the CDR3 is TGTGCCAGCAGCCAAAAATACTGGTACCAAGAGACCCAGTACTTC. This sequence encodes CASSQKYWYQETQYF.

The rearrangement joins TRBV25-1 to TRBJ1-2; weak D call: TRBD1 (5 bases). The CDR3 spans 14 residues. Germline values: CDR1 MGHDK, CDR2 SYGVNS. The ends were cut back, 6 bases at V and 7 bases at J, with 18 bases in the middle. CDR3 sequence: CASSPLGVSFGYTF. The DNA of the CDR3 is TGTGCCAGCAGCCCCTTGGGGGTTTCATTTGGCTACACCTTC.

The rearrangement joins TRBV13 to TRBJ1-2; TRBD1 matches at 8 bases. Losses at the gene ends were 5 bases for V and 4 bases for J; bases not matched to a gene: 6. Germline assignment: CDR1 PRHDT and CDR2 FYEKMQ (reference sequence). The CDR3 covers 14 residues. CDR3 residues: CASSDRGFSYGYTF. The CDR3 DNA is TGTGCCAGCAGCGACAGGGGTTTTTCCTATGGCTACACCTTC. Drawing the rest from reference TRBV13 and TRBJ1-2, the complete variable domain is AAGVIQSPRHLIKEKRETATLKCYPIPRHDTVYWYQQGPGQDPQFLISFYEKMQSDKGSIPDRFSAQQFSDYHSELNMSSLELGDSALYFCASSDRGFSYGYTFGSGTRLTVV.